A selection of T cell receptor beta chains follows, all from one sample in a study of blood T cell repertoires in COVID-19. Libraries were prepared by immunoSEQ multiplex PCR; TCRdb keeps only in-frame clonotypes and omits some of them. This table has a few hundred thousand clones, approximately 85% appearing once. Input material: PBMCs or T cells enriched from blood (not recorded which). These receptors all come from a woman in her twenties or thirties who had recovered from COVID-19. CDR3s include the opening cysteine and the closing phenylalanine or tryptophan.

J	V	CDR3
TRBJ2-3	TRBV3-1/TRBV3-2	CASSQGGQSITDTQYF
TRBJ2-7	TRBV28	CASSPTGETSYEQYF
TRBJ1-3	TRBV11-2	CASSLDSIGVGNTIYF
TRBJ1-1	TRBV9	CASSGPSRTFF
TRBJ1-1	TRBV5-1	CASSLAIGVNTEAFF
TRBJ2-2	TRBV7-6	CASSLGQENTGELFF
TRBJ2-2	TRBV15	CATSRAGNTGELFF
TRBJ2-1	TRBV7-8	CASSSPRPGTGRSYNEQFF
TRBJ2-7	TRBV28	CASSSPKEGTSGRQRYF
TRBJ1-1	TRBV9	CASSPWTGDLVDTEAFF
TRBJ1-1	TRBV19	CASSWTGSSVDAEAFF
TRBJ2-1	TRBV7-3	CASSRERAYNEQFF
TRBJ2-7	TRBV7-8	CASSPRAEGREQYF
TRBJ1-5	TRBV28	CASSVRWYQPQHF
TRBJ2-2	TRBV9	CASSATGWATGELFF
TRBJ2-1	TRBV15	CATSSYDRSRYNEQFF
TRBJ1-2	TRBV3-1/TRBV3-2	CASSQGPVYGYTF
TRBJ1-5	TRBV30	CAWSVPLSLGGSNQPQHF
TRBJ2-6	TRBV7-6	CASSRKTSGANVLTF
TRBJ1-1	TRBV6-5	CASSSLTEAGRGEAFF
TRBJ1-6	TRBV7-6	CASSLGVRGSPLHF
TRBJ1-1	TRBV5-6	CASSLGSGTQAFF
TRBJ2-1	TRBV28	CASSLPLRDRGDNEQFF
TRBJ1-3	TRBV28	CASSDTGGTGNTIYF
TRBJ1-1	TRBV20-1	CSAGSLEAFF
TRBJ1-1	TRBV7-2	CASSLFPDRTAKLEAFF
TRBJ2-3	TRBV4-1	CASSQESQGADTQYF
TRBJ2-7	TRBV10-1	CASSESSYEQYF
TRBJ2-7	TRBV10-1	CASSEPGTGFSEQYF
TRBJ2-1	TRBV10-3	CAHHEAIRSEQFF
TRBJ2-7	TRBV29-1	CSVEGSPGRDAPWEQYF
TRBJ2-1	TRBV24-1	CATSEGGSYNEQFF
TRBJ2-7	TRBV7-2	CASSLGKLAGFISQYF
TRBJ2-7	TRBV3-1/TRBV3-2	CASSQPHGGRLGEQYF
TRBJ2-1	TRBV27	CASSRLASYNEQFF
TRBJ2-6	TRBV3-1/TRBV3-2	CASSHADYSGANVLTF
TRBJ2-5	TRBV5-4	CASSPAPRGAQETQYF